A single sample is the source of the 4 T cell receptor beta chains below, sequenced in a study of blood T cell repertoires in COVID-19. Using immunoSEQ multiplex PCR, the repertoire was profiled, and TCRdb retains in-frame clones only, with some absent. Altogether 200,000 to 250,000 clones are present, 82% being singletons, with the ten largest covering about 3.7%. Sequenced material: PBMCs or T cells enriched from blood (not recorded which). The receptors here all came from a woman in her sixties who had recovered from COVID-19.

This chain uses TRBV7-2 with TRBJ1-6; D gene uncertain. Looked up from germline, CDR1 is SGHTA and CDR2 is FQGNSA. The CDR3 contains 14 residues. V lost 1 base and J 7 bases, leaving 8 bases between the germline ends. As DNA, the CDR3 is TGTGCCAGCAGCTTAGGGTTACAAAATTCACCCCTCCACTTT. Its translation is CASSLGLQNSPLHF.

The chain carries TRBV11-2 and TRBJ2-7; possibly TRBD1 for D (6 bases). V gave up 8 bases and J gave up 0 bases, with 11 bases separating them. Germline CDR1 SGHAT, CDR2 FQNNGV. The CDR3 has 13 amino acids. Written as DNA, the CDR3 is TGTGCCAGCTCAGGGGCGAGCTCCTACGAGCAGTACTTC. Translated: CASSGASSYEQYF. Full variable domain (outside the CDR3, taken from reference TRBV11-2 and TRBJ2-7): EAGVAQSPRYKIIEKRQSVAFWCNPISGHATLYWYQQILGQGPKLLIQFQNNGVVDDSQLPKDRFSAERLKGVDSTLKIQPAKLEDSAVYLCASSGASSYEQYFGPGTRLTVT.

The CDR3 nucleotides are TGTGCCAGCTCACCACCGTCGACCAGGGGCTACCTGAACACTGAAGCTTTCTTT. Protein product: CASSPPSTRGYLNTEAFF. This chain links TRBV18 with TRBJ1-1; D is perhaps TRBD1 (6 bases). Trimming shortened V by 0 bases and J by 0 bases, and 17 bases separated the two germline ends. Germline CDR1 is KGHSH and CDR2 is LQKENI. CDR3 length: 18 amino acids.

The V gene is TRBV27, the J gene TRBJ1-2; D is perhaps TRBD1 (5 bases). Germline V gene data show CDR1 as MNHEY and CDR2 as SMNVEV (reference sequence). This CDR3 has 15 amino acids. V was pared by 3 bases and J by 8 bases, with 19 bases between. CDR3 in amino acids: CASSFDYRGLGGYTF. CDR3 DNA: TGTGCCAGCAGTTTTGATTACCGGGGGTTAGGGGGCTACACCTTC.